This T cell receptor beta chain was profiled in a study of blood T cell repertoires in COVID-19 (dated by TCRdb to 2018 to 2020). For the wider study: Samples from collaborators originated in the United States, Italy and Spain and spanned both the acute and convalescent phases of COVID-19. The repertoires were released in a freely available public database intended as a resource for research on the immune response to SARS-CoV-2. Samples were obtained from the ongoing ImmuneRACE study (first 160 participants) and from 1,200 or so subjects provided by 6 global collaborators. Subjects who had been exposed to COVID-19, were actively infected with it, or had recovered from it provided the deeply sampled blood TCRbeta repertoires that made up the dataset. The material from the prospective study consisted of cDNA or gDNA derived from T cells, B-cell-depleted T cells, or PBMCs. Where available, HLA class I and class II types were taken from metadata supplied by the sample provider and were not determined by assay-based typing. A de-identified subject ID, COVID-19 status, age in years and sex were almost always included in the sample metadata. What the research found in general, with its limitations: Clinical and demographic metadata were provided uncurated, with the amount varying by source and participant.

TCRbeta CDR3 regions were amplified from genomic DNA using the immunoSEQ Assay, a bias-controlled multiplex PCR. On the authors' methods: The number of nucleated cells in each sample was estimated by amplification of reference gene primers within the assay. To quantify the absolute abundance of each unique TCRbeta CDR3 rearrangement, sequence reads were collapsed and filtered. Productive Simpson clonality was computed per sample as the square root of Simpson's diversity index over productive rearrangements. The clones in this table, taken by TCRdb from immuneACCESS, are in-frame only. Not every clone is retained; where verified, under half of the shortfall comes from an unresolved V gene, and the cause of the rest is unknown. V and J calls plus clone size are reproduced from that table; the DNA served to infer D and trimming. The sample profile shows 250,000 or so clones; about 88% of them were found once. Jointly, the top ten make up over 4% of the sample.

Looking up the germline V gene yields CDR1 SGHTS and CDR2 YDEGEE. From the cysteine through the phenylalanine, the CDR3 covers 14 amino acids. Only the CDR3 part of the read is kept: 42 bases, read in frame from the first base. Relative to germline, V is 0 bases shorter and J is 5 bases shorter, with 11 bases between their ends. Comment on this clone: Its antigen specificity is not known. There are no base qualities to consult, and no much larger clone falls within one base.

One collaborating source in Seattle enrolled patients during active infection and followed them longitudinally through the course of disease. The collaborating institutions used their own protocols to collect whole blood in K2EDTA tubes. For TCRbeta analysis, collaborator samples were shipped as frozen whole blood, as isolated PBMCs, or as DNA extracted from either sample type. Sequencing was done on a sample of peripheral blood. Recombination connected TRBV5-8 to TRBJ2-5; a confident D gene designation cannot be given. The clonotype comes from a woman aged 60-75 years with COVID-19, enrolled during active disease. The CDR3 region reads CASSLGSGWETQYF. The DNA is TGTGCCAGCAGCTTGGGTTCCGGGTGGGAGACCCAGTACTTC.